The 25 T cell receptor beta chains below were found in one sample sequenced in a study of T cell responses to AZD1222 COVID-19 vaccine. Some clones are missing from TCRdb's copy, which holds only in-frame ones; the method was immunoSEQ multiplex PCR. The sample has around 79,000 clones, about nine tenths seen once. The sample was peripheral blood, taken on day 0 of AZD1222 vaccination. The source is an adult in good health.

This chain uses TRBV7-3 with TRBJ2-1, with a possible D match to TRBD2 (5 bases). Between the trimmed V and J ends, which lost 1 base and 4 bases, there was a span of 8 bases. CDR1 and CDR2 from the germline V gene are SGHTA and FQGTGA. This CDR3 region has 14 residues. The CDR3 DNA reads TGTGCCAGCAGCTTAAGCCGGGATTACAATGAGCAGTTCTTC. Encoded protein: CASSLSRDYNEQFF. The full variable domain, with the rest looked up from reference TRBV7-3 and TRBJ2-1, is GAGVSQTPSNKVTEKGKYVELRCDPISGHTALYWYRQSLGQGPEFLIYFQGTGAADDSGLPNDRFFAVRPEGSVSTLKIQRTERGDSAVYLCASSLSRDYNEQFFGPGTRLTVL.

This chain joins TRBV3-1 (or the pseudogene TRBV3-2) and TRBJ2-7; 7 bases are a match to TRBD1. The trim removed 2 bases at V and 3 bases at J, leaving 13 bases unmatched. The CDR3 has 17 residues. Germline CDR1 reads LGHDT; CDR2 reads YNNKEL (reference sequence). The CDR3 DNA reads as TGTGCCAGCAGCCAACGATCTCTCCCGGGACAGAACTACGAGCAGTACTTC. Its translation is CASSQRSLPGQNYEQYF.

The rearrangement uses TRBV5-8 and TRBJ1-2; D gene unclear. CDR3 size: 12 residues. In germline, CDR1 is SGHTS, CDR2 YDEGEE. Trimming removed 1 base from V and 13 bases from J, with 14 bases in between. CDR3 loop: CASSLLRNRFTF. As DNA, the CDR3 is TGTGCCAGCAGCTTGTTGAGGAATCGTTTCACCTTC.

This rearrangement joins TRBV10-2 to TRBJ2-7; TRBD2 aligns across 13 bases. This CDR3 region has 13 residues. Germline assignment: CDR1 WSHSY and CDR2 SAAADI. The J segment lost 5 bases and the V segment lost 10 bases, leaving 5 bases of the junction unmatched. CDR3 sequence reads: CATKLAGGDEQYF. CDR3 coding DNA: TGCGCCACTAAACTAGCGGGAGGGGACGAGCAGTACTTC.

This rearrangement joins TRBV2 to TRBJ1-2; D unresolved. The germline gives CDR1 SNHLY, CDR2 FYNNEI. CDR3 length equals 15 residues. V was shortened by 7 bases and J by 2 bases, with 17 bases between the two germline ends. CDR3 sequence (DNA): TGTGCCAGCACCCTGACGAGCCCCGGGAACTATGGCTACACCTTC. Translating gives CASTLTSPGNYGYTF.

The chain couples TRBV29-1 to TRBJ2-7, with 13 bases aligning to TRBD2. The CDR3 loop spans 15 amino acids. Per the germline V gene, CDR1 is SQVTM and CDR2 is ANQGSEA. V was clipped by 4 bases and J by 0 bases; unmatched bases: 3. The CDR3 loop is CSVGTSGRGSYEQYF. CDR3 sequence (DNA): TGCAGCGTTGGGACTAGCGGGAGAGGCTCCTACGAGCAGTACTTC.

This sequence joins TRBV18 and TRBJ2-2; D not resolved. Germline V gene data show CDR1 as KGHSH and CDR2 as LQKENI. V was trimmed by 2 bases and J by 2 bases, leaving 9 bases between them. This CDR3 has 15 amino acids. The CDR3 DNA reads as TGTGCCAGCTCACCATGGCGGAGTAACACCGGGGAGCTGTTTTTT. Its protein product is CASSPWRSNTGELFF. Full variable domain (remainder filled in from reference TRBV18 and TRBJ2-2): NAGVMQNPRHLVRRRGQEARLRCSPMKGHSHVYWYRQLPEEGLKFMVYLQKENIIDESGMPKERFSAEFPKEGPSILRIQQVVRGDSAAYFCASSPWRSNTGELFFGEGSRLTVL.

The genes are TRBV19 and TRBJ2-4; 7 bases map to TRBD1. J gave up 6 bases and V 7 bases, and 9 bases lay outside the gene matches. CDR1 and CDR2 from the germline V gene are LNHDA and SQIVND (reference sequence). This CDR3 contains 14 residues. The chain's CDR3 is CASTNPGQINIQYF. In DNA form, the CDR3 reads TGTGCCAGTACGAATCCGGGACAGATAAACATTCAGTACTTC.

The V and J genes are TRBV4-3 and TRBJ1-2, with a weak D call TRBD1 (5 bases). The CDR3 runs to 16 residues. With 0 bases removed from V and 4 bases from J, the gap between germline ends came to 15 bases. Germline-derived CDR1 and CDR2 are LGHNA and YSLEER. The CDR3 here is CASSQDSSQGVYGYTF. For the CDR3, the DNA is TGCGCCAGCAGCCAAGATAGTAGTCAGGGCGTCTATGGCTACACCTTC.

CDR3 DNA sequence: TGTGCCAGCAGTGAAGTATGGGGGATAGCCGGGGAGCTGTTTTTT. Translating gives CASSEVWGIAGELFF. The chain joins TRBV2 to TRBJ2-2, with D possibly being TRBD1 or TRBD2 (5 bases each). V lost 1 base to trimming and J lost 6 bases, with 12 bases between them. Germline V gene data show CDR1 as SNHLY and CDR2 as FYNNEI. This CDR3 has 15 amino acids.

The chain couples TRBV3-1 (or the pseudogene TRBV3-2) to TRBJ2-1, with 8 nucleotides matching TRBD2. CDR1 and CDR2 (germline): LGHDT, YNNKEL (reference sequence). The ends lost 6 bases at V and 9 bases at J; junction bases unmatched: 7. The CDR3 extends over 13 amino acids. The CDR3 bases are TGTGCCAGCAGGACCCCGGGAGGGTCTGAGCAGTTCTTC. This gives the protein CASRTPGGSEQFF.

The chain carries TRBV19 and TRBJ1-5; D ambiguous. Trimming stripped 0 bases from V and 7 bases from J, with 10 bases between. CDR1 LNHDA and CDR2 SQIVND come from the germline V gene (reference sequence). The CDR3 is 14 amino acids. The CDR3 bases are TGTGCCAGTAGTATAGATCCTGTTCCACAGCCCCAGCATTTT. Amino acid sequence: CASSIDPVPQPQHF.

The chain's CDR3 is CASSLSNGGTGELFF. In DNA form, the CDR3 reads TGTGCCAGCAGTTTGTCTAATGGTGGCACCGGGGAGCTGTTTTTT. The chain combines TRBV27 with TRBJ2-2; D remains unclear. The germline CDR1 and CDR2 sequences are MNHEY and SMNVEV (reference sequence). The CDR3 spans 15 residues. Trimming left V 3 bases short and J 4 bases short, with 12 bases between.

There are a few counts of this clone. The chain uses TRBV7-2 and TRBJ1-6; the match to TRBD1 covers 10 bases. In germline, CDR1 is SGHTA, CDR2 FQGNSA. This CDR3 is built from 14 residues. Trimming removed 2 bases from V and 11 bases from J; junction bases left unmatched: 3. The CDR3 region has the DNA TGTGCCAGCAGCTTAACGGGACAGGGGACACCCCTCCACTTT. Translation gives CASSLTGQGTPLHF.

In its sample, this clone was seen a few times. The rearrangement links TRBV2 to TRBJ1-1; D unclear. With 5 bases removed from V and 1 base from J, the gap between germline ends came to 11 bases. Germline V gene data show CDR1 as SNHLY and CDR2 as FYNNEI. The CDR3 is 14 amino acids. CDR3 loop: CASSLSPGNTEAFF. CDR3 nucleotides: TGTGCCAGCAGTCTAAGCCCGGGGAACACTGAAGCTTTCTTT.

This clone was found once. The chain recombines TRBV9 with TRBJ2-2, with 8 bases aligning to TRBD2. The germline V gene has CDR1 SGDLS and CDR2 YYNGEE. With V trimmed by 6 bases and J by 4 bases, 11 bases remained unmatched. The CDR3 runs to 16 residues. CDR3 in amino acids: CASTALRGAGTGELFF. In nucleotides, the CDR3 is TGTGCCAGCACCGCTTTGCGGGGGGCGGGCACCGGGGAGCTGTTTTTT.

This chain connects TRBV5-1 to TRBJ2-5; 11 positions agree with TRBD2. CDR3 size: 15 residues. V shed 0 bases and J 5 bases; nucleotides not matched to a gene: 3. CDR1 is SGHRS, CDR2 YFSETQ, per germline. The DNA of the CDR3 is TGCGCCAGCAGCTTGGGACTAGCGGGAACTGAGACCCAGTACTTC. Translating it yields CASSLGLAGTETQYF.

This sequence joins TRBV30 and TRBJ1-3; no definite D call. Germline V lookup: CDR1 GTSNPN, CDR2 SVGIG (reference sequence). V lost 2 bases to trimming and J lost 0 bases, with 5 bases between them. The CDR3 runs 13 residues. The CDR3 loop is CAWSRASGNTIYF. The CDR3 DNA reads as TGTGCCTGGAGTAGGGCCTCTGGAAACACCATATATTTT.

This clone was picked up one time. The chain carries TRBV4-1 and TRBJ1-6, with TRBD1 as a possible D gene (6 bases). The germline V gene encodes CDR1 MGHRA and CDR2 YSYEKL. CDR3 length: 14 residues. Trimming removed 4 bases at V and 9 bases at J, with 13 bases between. The CDR3 is CASSLTGLGSPLHF. The CDR3 nucleotides are TGCGCCAGCAGCCTGACAGGTCTGGGTTCACCCCTCCACTTT.

The chain uses TRBV7-2 and TRBJ2-7; 12 nucleotides align to TRBD2. Trimming cost V 4 bases and J 4 bases; bases outside gene matches: 14. The length of the CDR3 is 18 residues. Germline lookup yields CDR1 SGHTA and CDR2 FQGNSA. Written as DNA, the CDR3 is TGTGCCAGCAGCTCTAACCCCCCGGGGCTAGCGGGGGGGTACGAGCAGTACTTC. As protein: CASSSNPPGLAGGYEQYF. Variable domain in full (rest from reference TRBV7-2 and TRBJ2-7): GAGVSQSPSNKVTEKGKDVELRCDPISGHTALYWYRQSLGQGLEFLIYFQGNSAPDKSGLPSDRFSAERTGGSVSTLTIQRTQQEDSAVYLCASSSNPPGLAGGYEQYFGPGTRLTVT.

This clone was seen once. This chain connects TRBV7-8 to TRBJ2-5; D perhaps matches TRBD2 (6 bases). Germline V CDR1 and CDR2: SGHVS, FQNEAQ. Trimming pared 4 bases from V and 5 bases from J, leaving 14 bases between. CDR3 length: 14 residues. CDR3 protein: CASSSGTVIETQYF. CDR3 in DNA: TGTGCCAGCAGCTCGGGGACTGTTATCGAGACCCAGTACTTC.

The J gene is TRBJ2-7, the V gene TRBV19, with 8 bases identical to TRBD1. Germline lookup yields CDR1 LNHDA and CDR2 SQIVND (reference sequence). With V trimmed by 6 bases and J by 5 bases, 6 bases remained unmatched. The CDR3 runs to 13 residues. The CDR3 bases are TGTGCCAGTAGCAATAACAGGGGGAACGAGCAGTACTTC. Its protein is CASSNNRGNEQYF.

The rearrangement joins TRBV7-9 to TRBJ2-1, with 7 bases lining up with TRBD2. V was pared by 7 bases and J by 7 bases, with 16 bases of the junction left unmatched. Per the germline V gene, CDR1 is SEHNR and CDR2 is FQNEAQ (reference sequence). The CDR3 has 16 amino acids. The CDR3 DNA follows: TGTGCCAGCAAGCTCGGCCGGCTGGGAGGGCCAAATGAGCAGTTCTTC. This sequence encodes CASKLGRLGGPNEQFF.

The genes are TRBV6-4 and TRBJ1-5, with 7 bases that match TRBD1. Germline V gene lookup returns CDR1 MRHNA and CDR2 SNTAGT. The CDR3 runs 16 residues. J lost 6 bases, V lost 8 bases, and 16 bases had no gene match. The CDR3 sequence is CASLRTDRVVSQPQHF. The CDR3 DNA reads TGTGCCAGCCTTAGAACCGACAGGGTCGTCTCTCAGCCCCAGCATTTT.

This clone has only one observation. The chain recombines TRBV7-9 with TRBJ2-6; D unresolved. The germline V gene encodes CDR1 SEHNR and CDR2 FQNEAQ (reference sequence). The V end was cut by 3 bases, the J end by 2 bases, with 11 bases between. The CDR3 loop spans 16 amino acids. CDR3 coding DNA: TGTGCCAGCAGCTTTTCCGGTGTTGCTGGGGCCAACGTCCTGACTTTC. Translating gives CASSFSGVAGANVLTF.